This T cell receptor beta chain was profiled in a study of T cell responses to AZD1222 COVID-19 vaccine. Study-wide background: Combined were second doses at about 4 or about 12 weeks. Overall study findings and caveats: Nearly half of spike-specific TCRs reportedly target variant regions that are unmutated in the B.1.351 and B.1.1.7 variants. It was only a handful of AZD1222 recipients who were seropositive at baseline.

The repertoire was sequenced with immunoSEQ multiplex PCR; TCRdb's copy has only in-frame clones and lacks some. Of 150,000 to 200,000 clones in the sample, approximately 94% are singletons; the top ten hold roughly a tenth. CDR3 size: 14 residues. Germline-derived CDR1 and CDR2 are LGHDT and YNNKEL (reference sequence). V was clipped by 4 bases and J by 4 bases, with 11 bases between them. A note on this clone: The antigen is not known.

The V gene is TRBV3-1 (or the pseudogene TRBV3-2), the J gene TRBJ2-4; D could derive from TRBD1 or TRBD2 (5 bases each). This material consisted of peripheral blood, taken on day 0 of AZD1222 vaccination. This sequence was found in an adult in good health. The CDR3 is CASSRDHLKNIQYF. CDR3 nucleotide sequence: TGTGCCAGCAGCCGGGACCACCTGAAAAACATTCAGTACTTC.